Each of the 6 T cell receptor beta chains below was sequenced from the same sample in a study of shared clonotypes between healthy human individuals. Terminally differentiated effector memory CD45RA+ cells were excluded by CCR7 positive selection of CD45RO-negative cells. TCRdb's copy holds only in-frame clones and misses some; the assay was immunoSEQ multiplex PCR. This sample yields some 2 million clones, of which roughly 94% are seen a single time; about 1.1% belongs to the top ten. Sequenced input: naive CD8+ T cells sorted from blood. Source of these receptors: a man younger than 35 in good health.

The rearrangement joins TRBV5-6 to TRBJ1-4, with no clear D. V was clipped by 1 base and J by 8 bases, with 18 bases between them. This CDR3 has 16 amino acids. Germline assignment: CDR1 SGHDT and CDR2 YYEEEE. The CDR3: CASSLISMGREEKLFF. The DNA for the CDR3 is TGTGCCAGCAGCTTGATTTCGATGGGAAGAGAGGAAAAACTGTTTTTT.

Written as DNA, the CDR3 is TGTGCCACCAGCCCCCCGGGGATGAACACCGGGGAGCTGTTTTTT. It specifies CATSPPGMNTGELFF. This sequence joins TRBV15 and TRBJ2-2; possibly TRBD2 for D (5 bases). Germline CDR1 reads LNHNV; CDR2 reads YYDKDF (reference sequence). The CDR3 is made up of 15 amino acids. V lost 5 bases and J lost 1, with 11 bases in between.

The chain carries TRBV14 and TRBJ2-5; no clear D. This CDR3 contains 15 residues. V was pared by 2 bases and J by 3 bases, with 13 bases between. Germline CDR1 SGHDN, CDR2 FVKESK. The DNA of the CDR3 is TGTGCCAGCAGCCAATTGCACGGAATAAAAGAGACCCAGTACTTC. Amino acid sequence: CASSQLHGIKETQYF.

The gene calls are TRBV2 and TRBJ1-6, with D maybe TRBD1 (6 bases). The length of the CDR3 is 15 residues. The ends were cut back, 5 bases at V and 0 bases at J, with 8 bases in the middle. Germline assignment: CDR1 SNHLY and CDR2 FYNNEI. CDR3 protein: CASSLDSSYNSPLHF. DNA of the CDR3: TGTGCCAGCAGTTTGGACAGCTCCTATAATTCACCCCTCCACTTT.

Note on this clone: The same CDR3 is also encoded by other DNA sequences in this sample. The V gene is TRBV6-5, the J gene TRBJ2-1; possible D gene TRBD2, 6 bases. The ends were cut back, 5 bases at V and 8 bases at J, with 7 bases in the middle. The germline V gene has CDR1 MNHEY and CDR2 SVGAGI. The CDR3 runs to 11 residues. The CDR3 DNA reads as TGTGCCAGCAGTAGCGGGTATGAGCAGTTCTTC. Residues: CASSSGYEQFF.

The chain combines TRBV10-3 with TRBJ2-5, with 8 bases identical to TRBD2. CDR3 length equals 14 residues. Germline V gene lookup returns CDR1 ENHRY and CDR2 SYGVKD. Germline trimming cut 0 bases from V and 5 bases from J; bases unmatched to any gene: 2. The DNA for the CDR3 is TGTGCCATCAGTGAGTCTAGCGGGGTGGAGACCCAGTACTTC. Its protein is CAISESSGVETQYF.